This passage covers 14 T cell receptor beta chains from one sample sequenced in a study of metastatic and nonmetastatic thyroid tumors. Patients were all untreated before their thyroid surgery. TCRdb reprocessed the PCR reads using MiXCR. The table shows about 15,000 clones, with roughly 30% occurring only once. Sequenced sample: tumor tissue. The receptor source for this set is a female donor with papillary thyroid cancer or a benign thyroid nodule (not recorded which). Some clones in this sample may be carry-over from other donors' samples.

The chain joins TRBV20-1 to TRBJ2-7; D is tentatively TRBD1 or TRBD2 (5 bases each). V lost 1 base to trimming and J lost 2 bases, with 21 bases between them. The CDR3 runs 17 residues. Looked up from germline, CDR1 is DFQATT and CDR2 is SNEGSKA (reference sequence). CDR3 protein: CSARAVGTEHLTYEQYF. The CDR3 DNA sequence: TGCAGTGCTAGAGCAGTCGGGACGGAGCACCTAACCTACGAGCAGTACTTC.

The chain carries TRBV20-1 and TRBJ2-3, with a weak D call TRBD2 (5 bases). V lost 5 bases, J lost 2 bases, and 20 bases lay in between. The germline gives CDR1 DFQATT, CDR2 SNEGSKA (reference sequence). The CDR3 contains 16 residues. The DNA of the CDR3 is TGCAGTGCTGGGCCATCTAGAGCGGAGGACACAGATACGCAGTATTTT. This translates into CSAGPSRAEDTDTQYF.

The genes are TRBV5-1 and TRBJ2-1; 8 positions match TRBD1. The CDR3 sequence is 16 residues long. CDR1 and CDR2 from the germline V gene are SGHRS and YFSETQ. V lost 2 bases and J lost 2; bases outside the gene matches: 6. The CDR3 region is CASSLMTGEAYNEQFF. CDR3 nucleotides: TGCGCCAGCAGCTTAATGACAGGGGAGGCCTACAATGAGCAGTTCTTC.

The chain joins TRBV6-1 to TRBJ1-2, with TRBD1 as a possible D gene (6 bases). The germline CDR1 and CDR2 sequences are MNHNS and SASEGT. This CDR3 has 16 amino acids. Trimming removed 5 bases from V and 1 base from J, with 17 bases in between. This CDR3 is CASSPSLRGNNYGYTF. The CDR3 nucleotides are TGTGCCAGCAGTCCATCCCTCAGGGGTAATAACTATGGCTACACCTTC.

The sample holds many counts of this clone. The gene calls are TRBV11-1 and TRBJ1-1, with 9 positions matching TRBD1. The V gene's germline CDR1 is SGHAT and CDR2 FQDESV (reference sequence). The ends lost 3 bases at V and 5 bases at J; junction bases unmatched: 10. The CDR3 length is 16 residues. Here the CDR3 DNA reads TGTGCCAGCAGCTTCCCCCCCCGGACAGGGGATACTGAAGCTTTCTTT. Its protein product is CASSFPPRTGDTEAFF. The variable domain in full, with the rest retrieved from reference TRBV11-1 and TRBJ1-1, is EAEVAQSPRYKITEKSQAVAFWCDPISGHATLYWYRQILGQGPELLVQFQDESVVDDSQLPKDRFSAERLKGVDSTLKIQPAELGDSAMYLCASSFPPRTGDTEAFFGQGTRLTVV.

The gene calls are TRBV4-2 and TRBJ1-1; D is uncertain. The V end was cut by 1 base, the J end by 3 bases, with 15 bases between. Germline V gene lookup returns CDR1 LGHNA and CDR2 YNFKEQ. There are 16 residues in the CDR3. This CDR3 is CASSQAPSRRDTEAFF. The DNA for the CDR3 is TGTGCCAGCAGCCAAGCTCCTTCAAGACGTGACACTGAAGCTTTCTTT.

This clone was seen more than once but under ten times. The rearrangement links TRBV28 to TRBJ2-1; 9 nucleotides agree with TRBD1. This CDR3 comprises 16 residues. CDR1 is MDHEN, CDR2 SYDVKM, per germline. The V gene end was trimmed by 5 bases and the J gene end by 6 bases; junction bases not matched to a gene: 11. Written as DNA, the CDR3 is TGTGCCAGCAGTACCACACAGGGGGCCCTGTCCAATGAGCAGTTCTTC. Translated, it gives CASSTTQGALSNEQFF. The variable domain in full, completed from reference TRBV28 and TRBJ2-1, reads DVKVTQSSRYLVKRTGEKVFLECVQDMDHENMFWYRQDPGLGLRLIYFSYDVKMKEKGDIPEGYSVSREKKERFSLILESASTNQTSMYLCASSTTQGALSNEQFFGPGTRLTVL.

The chain has TRBV6-1 and TRBJ1-6; D is undetermined. The length of the CDR3 is 15 residues. Per germline, CDR1 MNHNS and CDR2 SASEGT. With 5 bases removed from V and 3 bases from J, the gap between germline ends came to 11 bases. DNA for the CDR3: TGTGCCAGCAGTCTCCAGGTCCTCTATAATTCACCCCTCCACTTT. This translates into CASSLQVLYNSPLHF.

The sample holds many counts of this clone. The chain employs TRBV25-1 and TRBJ1-6; no clear D. Germline V CDR1 and CDR2: MGHDK, SYGVNS. Trimming shortened V by 0 bases and J by 10 bases, and 7 bases separated the two germline ends. This CDR3 spans 13 amino acids. In DNA, the CDR3 is TGTGCCAGCAGTGAATATGTTGGATCACCCCTCCACTTT. It yields the protein CASSEYVGSPLHF.

This clone is medium-sized within its sample. The chain combines TRBV5-1 with TRBJ1-1; D is unresolved. V dropped 0 bases and J dropped 2 bases, with 14 bases sitting between them. CDR3 length: 16 amino acids. Germline lookup yields CDR1 SGHRS and CDR2 YFSETQ. The CDR3 protein is CASSLASVQVNTEAFF. The CDR3 region has the DNA TGCGCCAGCAGCTTGGCCTCGGTGCAGGTCAACACTGAAGCTTTCTTT.

In this sample, this clone is medium-sized. This chain joins TRBV6-2 or TRBV6-3 and TRBJ2-3; possibly TRBD2 for D (6 bases). The V end lost 7 bases, the J end lost 4 bases, and 15 bases lay between the germline ends. Germline assignment: CDR1 MNHEY and CDR2 SVGEGT. The CDR3 contains 14 residues. This CDR3 reads CASNTRGDPDTQYF. DNA of the CDR3: TGTGCCAGCAATACACGCGGGGATCCAGATACGCAGTATTTT.

This clone came up many times. This sequence may be a read error, since a much larger clone differs from it by one base. Other DNA sequences in the same sample also yield this CDR3. The chain links TRBV7-9 to TRBJ1-4; TRBD1 agrees at 10 bases. The CDR3 length is 14 residues. CDR1 is SEHNR, CDR2 FQNEAQ, per germline (reference sequence). The CDR3 reads CASSDRGQNEKLFF. The CDR3 nucleotides read TGTGCCAGCAGCGACAGGGGGCAGAATGAAAAACTGTTCTTT.

This sequence joins TRBV11-2 and TRBJ2-1; D gene uncertain. Trimming removed 1 base from V and 12 bases from J, with 22 bases in between. Germline-derived CDR1 and CDR2 are SGHAT and FQNNGV. The CDR3 has 16 amino acids. The CDR3 is CASSLGYDSSVARQFF. Written as DNA, the CDR3 is TGTGCCAGCAGCTTAGGGTACGACTCCTCAGTGGCAAGGCAGTTCTTC.

This clone was seen once. The gene calls are TRBV20-1 and TRBJ2-1, with 9 bases fitting TRBD2. Per the germline V gene, CDR1 is DFQATT and CDR2 is SNEGSKA (reference sequence). The junction had 10 bases not matched to a gene; V was cut back by 1 base and J by 6 bases. CDR3 length equals 16 residues. The CDR3 DNA reads as TGCAGTGCTAGAGGAGAAAGCGGGAGGTGGCGCAATGAGCAGTTCTTC. As protein: CSARGESGRWRNEQFF.